This is a list of T cell receptor beta chains from one sample in a study of T cell responses to AZD1222 COVID-19 vaccine. Here immunoSEQ multiplex PCR was the method, and the copy in TCRdb shows in-frame clones only, minus some. The top ten hold 0.6% to 0.7% of the sample, which has roughly 160,000 clones, 94% seen once. The input for sequencing was peripheral blood, taken on day 0 of AZD1222 vaccination. These receptors were taken from an adult in good health. Each CDR3 is given with its conserved first and last residue. D genes are given only for firm matches.

v_gene	j_gene	d_gene	CDR3nt	CDR3aa
TRBV11-3	TRBJ2-5	TRBD1	TGTGCCACCGTACGCCAGGGGGCGGGCGAGACCCAGTACTTC	CATVRQGAGETQYF
TRBV10-3	TRBJ2-1	.	TGTGCCACAAAGGGGCAGGCAGGGATCAATGAGCAGTTCTTC	CATKGQAGINEQFF
TRBV27	TRBJ2-7	.	TGTGCCAGCAGTCCCCGACAGATAGACTACGAGCAGTACTTC	CASSPRQIDYEQYF
TRBV7-2	TRBJ2-1	.	TGTGCCAGTACCGGGACCCCGAGCTTGGGAGAGCAGTTCTTC	CASTGTPSLGEQFF
TRBV11-2	TRBJ2-1	.	TGTGCCAGCAGCTTCCCAGTAACAGCGCTCAATGAGCAGTTCTTC	CASSFPVTALNEQFF
TRBV5-4	TRBJ1-2	.	TGTGCCAGCAGCCCGACAGACCTCCATGGCTACACCTTC	CASSPTDLHGYTF
TRBV3-1/TRBV3-2	TRBJ2-1	.	TGTGCCAGCGGCAGGACGGAGGAGCAGTTCTTC	CASGRTEEQFF
TRBV29-1	TRBJ2-3	.	TGCAGCGTCTGCTATACAGCAGATACGCAGTATTTT	CSVCYTADTQYF
TRBV28	TRBJ1-1	.	TGTGCCAGCAGTATGGGCACTGAAGCTTTCTTT	CASSMGTEAFF
TRBV3-1/TRBV3-2	TRBJ2-1	.	TGTGCCAGCAGCCAAGACCCCGGGAGAGCGCAGTTCTTC	CASSQDPGRAQFF
TRBV6-5	TRBJ1-2	.	TGTGCCAGCAGTTACCGGGGGATTAACTATGGCTACACCTTC	CASSYRGINYGYTF
TRBV7-9	TRBJ1-1	.	TGTGCCAGCAGCTTAGGGACGGAGAACACTGAAGCTTTCTTT	CASSLGTENTEAFF
TRBV28	TRBJ1-4	TRBD1	TGTGCCAGCAGGTGGACAGGGATTAGGAATGAAAAACTGTTTTTT	CASRWTGIRNEKLFF
TRBV14	TRBJ2-1	.	TGTGCCAGCAGCCAAGACCTCTGGATAGGGGGTGAGCAGTTCTTC	CASSQDLWIGGEQFF
TRBV6-5	TRBJ1-6	.	TGTGCCAGCAGTTACTCCAGTGGGGATAGAAATTCACCCCTCCACTTT	CASSYSSGDRNSPLHF
TRBV10-1	TRBJ2-7	.	TGCGCCAGCAGTGACAGTATGGGACCCTACGAGCAGTACTTC	CASSDSMGPYEQYF
TRBV3-1/TRBV3-2	TRBJ2-1	.	TGTGCCAGCAGCCGAGACGGCGGGGCTAGCCATGAGCAGTTCTTC	CASSRDGGASHEQFF
TRBV30	TRBJ1-1	.	TGTGCCTGGAGCGCAGGACCTAGTTTACCTTTCTTT	CAWSAGPSLPFF
TRBV3-1/TRBV3-2	TRBJ1-2	.	TGTGCCAGCAGCCAAGAAGTGGGGGGATATGGCTACACCTTC	CASSQEVGGYGYTF
TRBV18	TRBJ1-1	.	TGTGCCAGCTCACCAGGGGTGAACACTGAAGCTTTCTTT	CASSPGVNTEAFF
TRBV12-5	TRBJ1-2	TRBD1	TGTGCTAGTGGCTTACCACAGGGGGCAGGCTACACCTTC	CASGLPQGAGYTF